This record looks at one T cell receptor beta chain sequence and its context. Its cognate antigen has yet to be identified. Being one base from a much bigger clone, this may be a read error. This CDR3 fails to terminate in the conserved phenylalanine or tryptophan, so it likely reflects a read error. The time point tag for this specimen amounts to: newly diagnosed GD, antithyroid drugs for less than 3 months. RNA was extracted from PBMCs in TRIzol for both TCR sequencing and RNA sequencing. Graves' disease was diagnosed according to American Thyroid Association guidelines. Patients for the study were recruited at an endocrinology department in Xi'an, China. Each patient gave about 9.1 milliliters of peripheral blood, collected in an EDTA anticoagulant tube. PBMCs were isolated by Ficoll Paque Plus density gradient separation without further T cell sorting. An Agilent 2100 Bioanalyzer and agarose gel were used to assess RNA quality, and a NanoDrop 2000 was used to measure RNA concentration.

Receptor libraries were prepared by multiplex PCR. TCRdb names Illumina HiSeq 4000 as the instrument used. CDR3 regions were amplified by Arm-PCR with iRepertoire HTBI primers to construct TCR beta libraries. PCR products were gel purified before sequencing. The authors' pipeline ran thus. A total of fewer than 65 TRBV and about 13 TRBJ segments were identified across samples and were used for gene usage analysis of CDR3 amino acid clonotypes. COPE and FqMerger were used to merge filtered high-quality paired reads into contigs. BLAST was used to align contigs to IMGT TRBV, TRBD and TRBJ reference genes, and CDR3 was defined according to IMGT. Highly expanded clones were defined as clonotypes with a frequency above 0.1%. Shannon entropy was used to measure repertoire diversity, and the Gini coefficient was used to measure V-J evenness. A clonotype found in more than one individual was treated as public. The raw public reads went through TCRdb reprocessing: fastp at Q25, MiXCR clone calling, in-frame beta chains kept. Entries are consolidated by CDR3 protein sequence, retaining the most common genes and DNA. TCRdb, rather than the study authors, made the V and J calls. The sample profile shows 440,000 or so distinct CDR3 sequences; less than 20% of them were found once. Around 11% of the sample comes from the top ten.

The data belong to a study of regulatory T cells in long-lasting Graves disease (dated by TCRdb to the early 2020s). For context, the study as a whole: Newly diagnosed Graves' disease patients had taken antithyroid drugs for less than 3 months. Persistent Graves' disease patients were compared with newly diagnosed Graves' disease patients by peripheral blood TCR sequencing and RNA sequencing. The study took place in China and was registered as a clinical trial. A total of around 35 samples underwent TCR sequencing, from about 13 patients with persistent Graves' disease and 20 or so patients with newly diagnosed Graves' disease.

Study-wide conclusions, independent of this receptor: More public clonotypes were shared among persistent patients (more than 2,500) than among newly diagnosed patients (966). The small sample size was acknowledged by the authors as a limitation that may reduce accuracy. Compared with newly diagnosed patients, persistent Graves' disease patients had lower TCR Shannon entropy and fewer highly expanded clones, which suggests clonal expansion. Sequencing and analysis were restricted to the TCR beta chain. The study examined only peripheral blood because the primary lesion, thyroid tissue, could not be accessed.

These same records also appear under a second study, on T cells in Graves' hyperthyroidism and ophthalmopathy. Per the second study: Stable Graves' hyperthyroidism was defined as the absence of progression to ophthalmopathy over 18 months of follow-up. Hyperthyroidism patients were aged 18 to 65 years and newly diagnosed, with disease duration of less than 2 months. Any patient with an uncontrolled infection, another autoimmune disease, pregnancy or lactation was excluded. Diagnoses were based on clinical symptoms, serum thyroxine and TRAb, thyroid ultrasound and orbital computed tomography. The first round of RT-PCR for the TCR CDR3 was performed with the HTBI primer set and the Qiagen OneStep RT-PCR kit. Most expanded thyroid clonotypes (frequency above 0.001) were also found in blood, which suggests that blood repertoires may mirror thyroid immune responses. A model built on a 13 V-J signature distinguished ophthalmopathy from stable hyperthyroidism, reaching approximately 89% sensitivity and around 82% specificity in cross-validation and 80%/75% in testing. In validation, progression to ophthalmopathy was predicted by the model with around 70% sensitivity and roughly 72% specificity, a median of about 6.4 months before onset. To identify distinguishing TCR V-J signatures, a discovery cohort of some 100 patients was used, comprising 43 with Graves' ophthalmopathy and 55 to 65 with stable Graves' hyperthyroidism. An independent validation cohort of under 20 hyperthyroidism patients and about 16 patients who later progressed to ophthalmopathy tested prospective prediction of ophthalmopathy. The approximately 100 discovery patients were randomly divided into training and test sets at a 7:3 ratio. In addition, the study compared T-cell repertoires in thyroid tissue and in blood from roughly 6 Graves' hyperthyroidism patients. Once sampling was done, hyperthyroidism patients were given methimazole at a starting dose of 30 mg daily, whereas ophthalmopathy patients were given high-dose intravenous methylprednisolone. The libraries were constructed in a second round of multiplex PCR and then size-selected and purified. The libraries were sequenced on an Illumina HiSeq2000 using paired-end 100 bp reads. SOAPnuke was used to process the raw data, removing reads that contained adapters or uncalled bases, had a mean Phred below 15, or lacked an exact match to the constant primer or identifier. High-quality paired reads were merged with COPE v1.2.5, and unique nucleotide sequences were defined as clonotypes. MiTCR v1.1 was used to align the clonotypes against IMGT TRBV, TRBD and TRBJ reference segments. Only V-J combinations with frequency above 0.0001, covering about 99% of repertoires, were analysed. The TCS score was defined as the ratio of F50 (clonal expansion) to E x V (chaos), calculated using BLOSUM62-based TCRdist between CDR3 peptides within each V-J. Welch's t-statistics and random forest reduced some 510 V-J features to 10 to 15, which were used in a naive Bayes classifier (R e1071). Sample size was not statistically predetermined, and blinding of investigators to group allocation was not performed. The paper reports TCR Vbeta CDR3 sequencing of approximately 140 peripheral blood samples: approximately 41 ophthalmopathy, fewer than 85 hyperthyroidism and around 17 progressor patients.

The sample in question was peripheral blood mononuclear cells (PBMCs), obtained at new diagnosis, from a patient treated with antithyroid drugs. The receptor was isolated from a woman aged 30 to 39 with Graves disease. Donor details come from another sample of the same person, matched by shared clones.

The CDR3 loop reads CASRDVRSGGTDTQYV. The base sequence is TGTGCCAGCAGGGACGTCCGTAGCGGGGGCACAGATACGCAGTATGTT. This receptor chain uses TRBV27 and TRBJ2-3, with 8 bases in between that match TRBD2. V and J are trimmed by 6 bases and 1 base, and the gene matches miss 9 bases of the junction. Inclusive of both ends, the CDR3 amounts to 16 amino acids. The sequence is cut down to CDR3 DNA, 48 bases in frame from base 1. Based on the germline V gene (reference sequence), the CDR1 and CDR2 sequences are MNHEY and SMNVEV.